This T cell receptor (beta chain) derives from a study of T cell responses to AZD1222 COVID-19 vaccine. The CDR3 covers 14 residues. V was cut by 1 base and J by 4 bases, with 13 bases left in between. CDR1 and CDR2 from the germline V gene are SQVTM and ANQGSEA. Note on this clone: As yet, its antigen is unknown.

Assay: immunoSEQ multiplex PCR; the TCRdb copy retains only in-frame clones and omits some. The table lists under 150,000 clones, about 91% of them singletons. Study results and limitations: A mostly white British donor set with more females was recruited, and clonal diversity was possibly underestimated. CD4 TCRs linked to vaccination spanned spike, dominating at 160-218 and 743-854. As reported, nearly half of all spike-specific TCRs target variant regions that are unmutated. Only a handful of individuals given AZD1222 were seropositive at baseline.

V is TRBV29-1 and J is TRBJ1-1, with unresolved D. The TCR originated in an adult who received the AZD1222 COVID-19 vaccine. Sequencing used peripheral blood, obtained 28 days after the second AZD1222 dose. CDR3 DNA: TGCAGCGTTGAAGTGGCCCATTTGTTCACTGAAGCTTTCTTT. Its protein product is CSVEVAHLFTEAFF.